The 2 T cell receptor beta chains below come from one sample, sequenced in a study of CXCR3-negative and CXCR3-positive naive CD8 T cells. Study-level results: TRB CDR3s of CXCR3-positive naive cells were more hydrophobic than those of CXCR3-negative naive cells.

It was by 5' RACE with UMI labels that the TRB cDNA libraries were prepared. TCRdb reprocessed the 5' RACE reads and keeps a single row for each CDR3 protein, giving no DNA. This sample's table has 75,000 to 90,000 distinct CDR3 sequences. No antigen has been identified for these receptors. The sample comprised naive CXCR3+ CD8+ T cells from blood. Noted subset: CD45RO-CCR7+CD27+CD95- naive CD8+ T cells expressing CXCR3 (TNR3+). The source is a human donor in good health. Some clones in this sample may be carry-over from other donors' samples.

The chain links TRBV4-1 to TRBJ2-7. The CDR3 has 15 residues. Germline assignment: CDR1 MGHRA and CDR2 YSYEKL. This chain's CDR3 is CASSQGRGRSYEQYF.

The chain couples TRBV5-1 to TRBJ2-3; TCRdb's D call, TRBD2, is unchecked because there is no DNA. Germline V gene lookup returns CDR1 SGHRS and CDR2 YFSETQ. The CDR3 is 16 amino acids. The CDR3 protein is CASSLGAGAPTDTQYF.